The T cell receptor (beta chain) under discussion was sequenced for a study of neurological immune-mediated disorders. The sample holds many counts of this clonotype. As to time point: longitudinal time-point 1 (baseline). V dropped 0 bases and J dropped 4 bases, with 15 bases sitting between them. Germline V gene lookup returns CDR1 DFQATT and CDR2 SNEGSKA (reference sequence). This CDR3 contains 15 residues. The cDNA was generated through 5'RACE incorporating 10-nucleotide random UMIs. TCRdb recomputed calls from the 5' RACE reads with MiXCR, one row per CDR3 protein. The top ten clones hold 6% to 8.5% of a sample with roughly 61,000 distinct CDR3 sequences, about 11% of them seen once.

This receptor was identified in a male donor with HTLV-1-associated myelopathy (HAM/TSP). Input material: PBMCs. The V gene is TRBV20-1, the J gene TRBJ2-5, with a possible D match to TRBD1 (6 bases). CDR3 DNA sequence: TGCAGTGCTAGAGATCCCCAGGGGCCGGGAGAGACCCAGTACTTC. Translation gives CSARDPQGPGETQYF.